This T cell receptor (beta chain) came from a study of blood T cells in healthy people across ages. Study-level points and caveats: Per million T cells, TCR beta diversity dropped roughly linearly as age increased.

V was clipped by 1 base and J by 6 bases, with 16 bases between them. CDR3 length: 14 residues. The V gene's germline CDR1 is DFQATT and CDR2 SNEGSKA (reference sequence). A second PCR of about 7 to 12 cycles used a sample-barcoded 5' primer and a J-beta primer mix. TCRdb redid the calling of the 5' RACE reads with MiXCR, one entry per CDR3 protein. The top ten clones hold roughly 30% of a sample with roughly 700,000 distinct CDR3 sequences, approximately 50% of them seen once. This clonotype has a handful of counts. Its target is unknown. The V call is TRBV20-1, the J call TRBJ2-7; D remains unclear. The TCR was taken from a woman aged 55-69 years in good health. Sequenced: blood. CDR3 in DNA: TGCAGTGCTAGAGCCCCTCTTCAGGCCCCCGAGCAGTACTTC. Translating it yields CSARAPLQAPEQYF.